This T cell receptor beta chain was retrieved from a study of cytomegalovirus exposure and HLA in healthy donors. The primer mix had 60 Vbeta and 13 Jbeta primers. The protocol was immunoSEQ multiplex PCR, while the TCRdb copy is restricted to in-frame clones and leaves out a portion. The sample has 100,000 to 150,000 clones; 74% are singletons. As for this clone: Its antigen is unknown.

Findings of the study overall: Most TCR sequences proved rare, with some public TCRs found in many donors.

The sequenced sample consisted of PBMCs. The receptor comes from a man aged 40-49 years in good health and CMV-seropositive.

This CDR3 is CATAGQGSGNTIYF. The DNA for the CDR3 is TGTGCCACCGCGGGACAGGGTTCGGGAAACACCATATATTTT. The V gene is TRBV15, the J gene TRBJ1-3; TRBD1 agrees at 9 bases. Germline V CDR1 and CDR2: LNHNV, YYDKDF (reference sequence). V lost 8 bases and J lost 4; bases outside the gene matches: 6. The length of the CDR3 is 14 residues.